The rows below give T cell receptor beta chains drawn from one sample of a study of control samples from healthy donors and cancer patients. Only in-frame clones appear in the TCRdb table, and some are missing; sequencing was by immunoSEQ multiplex PCR. The sample yields approximately 90,000 clones, 85% seen once. Sequencing was performed on blood. These receptor sequences come from a man between 25 and 39 years old in good health. Both conserved end residues are part of each CDR3. A D gene is named only where the DNA matches it firmly. Size tells how often a clone was seen (once, few, many) or the class of an expanded clone, and some rows leave it out.

J	size	D	V	CDR3	DNA
TRBJ1-5	-	-	TRBV30	CAWSRPLYSNQPQHF	TGTGCCTGGAGTAGGCCACTTTATAGCAATCAGCCCCAGCATTTT
TRBJ2-1	-	-	TRBV5-1	CASSSRRGGDEQFF	TGCGCCAGCAGCTCCAGGAGGGGGGGCGATGAGCAGTTCTTC
TRBJ1-1	-	TRBD1	TRBV10-3	CAISGFDREGTEAFF	TGTGCCATCAGTGGATTCGACAGGGAAGGAACTGAAGCTTTCTTT
TRBJ2-6	-	TRBD2	TRBV24-1	CATSDLGARGESFSGANVLTF	TGTGCCACCAGTGATTTGGGGGCCCGGGGGGAGTCATTCTCTGGGGCCAACGTCCTGACTTTC
TRBJ2-3	-	TRBD2	TRBV7-2	CASSAGGASNTDTQYF	TGTGCCAGCAGCGCCGGGGGGGCCTCTAACACAGATACGCAGTATTTT
TRBJ1-1	-	-	TRBV6-2/TRBV6-3	CASSYSIGILSTEAFF	TGTGCCAGCAGTTACTCAATTGGGATTTTAAGCACTGAAGCTTTCTTT
TRBJ1-2	-	-	TRBV12-3/TRBV12-4	CASSLGQYGYTF	TGTGCCAGCAGTCTCGGACAGTATGGCTACACCTTC
TRBJ1-4	once	-	TRBV5-4	CASSARRETNEKLFF	TGTGCCAGCAGCGCGCGGCGCGAAACTAATGAAAAACTGTTTTTT
TRBJ2-7	-	-	TRBV18	CASSPPSVYEQYF	TGTGCCAGCTCACCACCATCGGTGTACGAGCAGTACTTC
TRBJ1-4	-	TRBD1	TRBV19	CASSIALTGDEKLFF	TGTGCCAGTAGCATAGCCCTGACAGGGGATGAAAAACTGTTTTTT
TRBJ2-1	-	TRBD2	TRBV11-2	CASSSSLGGNYNEQFF	TGTGCCAGCAGCTCCTCCCTGGGGGGGAACTACAATGAGCAGTTCTTC
TRBJ1-2	-	-	TRBV19	CASKLVTSYGYTF	TGTGCCAGTAAACTGGTCACCAGCTATGGCTACACCTTC
TRBJ2-5	-	TRBD1	TRBV10-3	CATGDRQETQYF	TGTGCCACAGGGGACAGGCAAGAGACCCAGTACTTC
TRBJ2-1	once	TRBD2	TRBV19	CASSMDPGTSGGHNEQFF	TGTGCCAGTAGTATGGATCCCGGGACTAGCGGGGGCCACAATGAGCAGTTCTTC
TRBJ1-6	many	-	TRBV11-2	CASSRVTSYSPLHF	TGTGCCAGCAGCCGGGTCACCAGCTATTCACCCCTCCACTTT
TRBJ2-7	-	TRBD1	TRBV14	CASSHHGQGAEQYF	TGTGCCAGCAGCCACCACGGACAGGGGGCCGAGCAGTACTTC
TRBJ1-1	-	-	TRBV5-4	CASTSDGGAAFF	TGTGCCAGCACATCCGATGGAGGGGCGGCTTTCTTT
TRBJ1-5	few	-	TRBV4-2	CASSQDGLQGDQPQHF	TGTGCCAGCAGCCAAGATGGGTTACAGGGCGATCAGCCCCAGCATTTT